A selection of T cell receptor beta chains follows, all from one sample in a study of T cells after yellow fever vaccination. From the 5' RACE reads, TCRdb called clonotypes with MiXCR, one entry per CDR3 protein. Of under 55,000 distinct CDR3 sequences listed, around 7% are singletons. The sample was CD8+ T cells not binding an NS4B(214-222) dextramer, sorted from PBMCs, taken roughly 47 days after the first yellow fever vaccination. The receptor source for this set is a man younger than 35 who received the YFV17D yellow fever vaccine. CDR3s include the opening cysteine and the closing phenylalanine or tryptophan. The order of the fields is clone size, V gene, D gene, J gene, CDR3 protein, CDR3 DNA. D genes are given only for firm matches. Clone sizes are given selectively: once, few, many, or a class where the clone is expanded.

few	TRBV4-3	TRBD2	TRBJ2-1	CASSQDLGGGADEQFF	TGCGCCAGCAGCCAAGATCTCGGCGGGGGGGCCGATGAGCAGTTCTTC
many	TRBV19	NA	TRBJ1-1	CASTVGRSEAFF	TGTGCCAGTACCGTTGGGAGGTCTGAAGCTTTCTTT
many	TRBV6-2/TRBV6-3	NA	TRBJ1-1	CASSYGVPEAFF	TGTGCCAGCAGTTACGGGGTCCCTGAAGCTTTCTTT
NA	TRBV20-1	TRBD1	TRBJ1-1	CSARDERGPRLMNTEAFF	TGCAGTGCTAGAGACGAGAGGGGGCCCAGGCTCATGAACACTGAAGCTTTCTTT
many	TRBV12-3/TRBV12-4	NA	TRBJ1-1	CASYNREAFF	TGTGCCAGTTACAACCGGGAAGCTTTCTTT
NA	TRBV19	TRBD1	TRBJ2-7	CASSPAGGDEQYF	TGTGCCAGTAGTCCGGCAGGGGGCGACGAGCAGTACTTC
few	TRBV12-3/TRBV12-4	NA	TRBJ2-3	CASSFEGRITDTQYF	TGTGCCAGCAGTTTCGAGGGGAGGATCACAGATACGCAGTATTTT
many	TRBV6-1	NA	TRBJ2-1	CASSFTGQMIPEQFF	TGTGCCAGCAGCTTCACAGGACAGATGATCCCTGAGCAGTTCTTC
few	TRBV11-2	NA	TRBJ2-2	CASTSLIHVNTGELFF	TGTGCCAGCACCTCCCTGATTCACGTTAACACCGGGGAGCTGTTTTTT
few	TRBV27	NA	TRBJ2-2	CASSFGPLEPGELFF	TGTGCCAGCAGTTTCGGCCCCCTAGAACCCGGGGAGCTGTTTTTT
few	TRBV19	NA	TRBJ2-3	CASSPGWEADTQYF	TGTGCCAGTAGTCCGGGATGGGAGGCAGATACGCAGTATTTT
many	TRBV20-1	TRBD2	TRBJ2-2	CSAKGLGTGELFF	TGCAGTGCAAAGGGACTAGGCACCGGGGAGCTGTTTTTT
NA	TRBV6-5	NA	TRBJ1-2	CASSYTAYYGYTF	TGTGCCAGCAGTTACACAGCTTACTATGGCTACACCTTC
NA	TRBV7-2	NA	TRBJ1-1	CASSFPEAFF	TGTGCCAGCAGCTTCCCTGAAGCTTTCTTT
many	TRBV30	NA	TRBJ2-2	CAWSVPGTLLSTGELFF	TGTGCCTGGAGTGTACCCGGGACCCTCCTATCCACCGGGGAGCTGTTTTTT
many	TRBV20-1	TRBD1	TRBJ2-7	CSARRTQGAYEQYF	TGCAGTGCTAGACGTACACAGGGGGCCTACGAGCAGTACTTC
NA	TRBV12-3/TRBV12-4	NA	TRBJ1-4	CASSLAGSEKLFF	TGTGCCAGCAGTTTAGCGGGGAGTGAAAAACTGTTTTTT
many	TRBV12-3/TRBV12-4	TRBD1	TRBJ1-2	CASRSPGQGRVGYTF	TGTGCCAGCAGGAGCCCGGGACAGGGGCGTGTAGGCTACACCTTC
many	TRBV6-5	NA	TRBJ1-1	CASTPGRGTEAFF	TGTGCCAGCACCCCGGGTAGGGGCACTGAAGCTTTCTTT
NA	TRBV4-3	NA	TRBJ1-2	CASSQELLGEYGYTF	TGCGCCAGCAGCCAAGAGCTGCTAGGGGAATATGGCTACACCTTC
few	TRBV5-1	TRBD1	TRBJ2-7	CASSPGTAEEQYF	TGCGCCAGCAGCCCCGGGACAGCCGAGGAGCAGTACTTC
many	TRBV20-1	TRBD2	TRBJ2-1	CSATFGLVALNEQFF	TGCAGTGCAACTTTCGGACTAGTCGCTCTCAATGAGCAGTTCTTC
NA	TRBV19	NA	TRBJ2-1	CASSSKPGPRYNEQFF	TGTGCCAGTAGTTCTAAACCGGGACCGAGATACAATGAGCAGTTCTTC
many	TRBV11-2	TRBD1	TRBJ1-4	CASSRQGLRKLFF	TGTGCCAGCAGCCGACAGGGGTTACGAAAACTGTTTTTT
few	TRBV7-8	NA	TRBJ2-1	CASSLAGIKTFF	TGTGCCAGCAGCTTAGCCGGTATTAAGACGTTCTTC
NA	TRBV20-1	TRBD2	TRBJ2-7	CSARDPTSASSYEQYF	TGCAGTGCTAGAGATCCCACTAGCGCTAGCTCCTACGAGCAGTACTTC
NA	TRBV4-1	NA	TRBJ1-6	CASSQISASPLHF	TGCGCCAGCAGCCAGATATCGGCTTCACCCCTCCACTTT
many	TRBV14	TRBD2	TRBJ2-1	CASSQLAGGEQFF	TGTGCCAGCAGCCAACTAGCGGGGGGTGAGCAGTTCTTC
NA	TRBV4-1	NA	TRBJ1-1	CASSPQGQLNTEAFF	TGCGCCAGCAGCCCCCAAGGGCAGCTGAACACTGAAGCTTTCTTT
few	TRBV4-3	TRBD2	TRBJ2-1	CASSQGTSRDEQFF	TGCGCCAGCAGCCAAGGGACTAGCCGGGACGAGCAGTTCTTC
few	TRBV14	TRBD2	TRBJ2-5	CASSQSSGVYQETQYF	TGTGCCAGCAGCCAGAGTAGCGGGGTGTACCAAGAGACCCAGTACTTC
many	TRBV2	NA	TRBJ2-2	CARGRQSNTGELFF	TGTGCCAGGGGGCGACAGTCGAACACCGGGGAGCTGTTTTTT
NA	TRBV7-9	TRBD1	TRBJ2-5	CASSQSRTGADETQYF	TGTGCCAGCAGTCAATCCAGGACAGGGGCCGATGAGACCCAGTACTTC
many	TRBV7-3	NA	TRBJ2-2	CASSLDDSLTGELFF	TGTGCCAGCAGCTTGGACGACAGTCTCACCGGGGAGCTGTTTTTT
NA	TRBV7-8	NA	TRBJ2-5	CASSRARDGGQETQYF	TGTGCCAGCAGTAGAGCCCGGGACGGAGGACAAGAGACCCAGTACTTC
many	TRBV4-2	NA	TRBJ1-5	CASSSEGDYSNQPQHF	TGTGCCAGCAGCTCTGAGGGGGATTATAGCAATCAGCCCCAGCATTTT
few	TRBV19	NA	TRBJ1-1	CATLTFDGAFF	TGTGCCACTCTGACGTTTGATGGCGCTTTCTTT
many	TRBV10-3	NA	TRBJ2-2	CAISESMSGNTGELFF	TGTGCCATCAGTGAGTCGATGTCGGGGAACACCGGGGAGCTGTTTTTT
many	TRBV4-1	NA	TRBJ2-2	CASSQDTGPGELFF	TGCGCCAGCAGCCAAGATACGGGGCCCGGGGAGCTGTTTTTT
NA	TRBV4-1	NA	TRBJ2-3	CASSPEGGENTDTQYF	TGCGCCAGCAGCCCGGAGGGGGGGGAGAACACAGATACGCAGTATTTT
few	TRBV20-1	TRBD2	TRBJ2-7	CSAREKRGAVREQYF	TGCAGTGCTAGAGAAAAGCGGGGGGCCGTTCGGGAGCAGTACTTC
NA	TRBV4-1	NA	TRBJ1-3	CASSQDWAGSGNTIYF	TGCGCCAGCAGCCAAGATTGGGCAGGGAGCGGAAACACCATATATTTT
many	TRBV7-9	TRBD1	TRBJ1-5	CASSLTGQSNQPQHF	TGTGCCAGCAGCTTAACGGGACAGAGCAATCAGCCCCAGCATTTT
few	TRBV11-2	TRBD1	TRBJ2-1	CASSPGQSVGDEQFF	TGTGCCAGCAGCCCGGGACAGAGCGTGGGGGATGAGCAGTTCTTC
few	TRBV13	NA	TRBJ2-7	CASTLGGGPYEQYF	TGTGCCAGCACCCTGGGGGGGGGGCCCTACGAGCAGTACTTC
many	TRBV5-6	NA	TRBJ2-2	CASSSLRQINTGELFF	TGTGCCAGCAGCTCTCTCCGACAGATTAACACCGGGGAGCTGTTTTTT
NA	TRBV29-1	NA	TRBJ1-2	CSVEDWKADGYTF	TGCAGCGTTGAAGATTGGAAGGCGGATGGCTACACCTTC
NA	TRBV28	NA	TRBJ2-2	CASSFWFGAGELFF	NA
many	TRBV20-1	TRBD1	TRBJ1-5	CSARDRQGQGQPQHF	TGCAGTGCTAGAGATAGACAGGGACAAGGTCAGCCCCAGCATTTT
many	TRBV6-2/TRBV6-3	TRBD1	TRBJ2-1	CASSTSPDRGREFF	TGTGCCAGCAGTACAAGCCCGGACAGGGGGAGGGAGTTCTTC